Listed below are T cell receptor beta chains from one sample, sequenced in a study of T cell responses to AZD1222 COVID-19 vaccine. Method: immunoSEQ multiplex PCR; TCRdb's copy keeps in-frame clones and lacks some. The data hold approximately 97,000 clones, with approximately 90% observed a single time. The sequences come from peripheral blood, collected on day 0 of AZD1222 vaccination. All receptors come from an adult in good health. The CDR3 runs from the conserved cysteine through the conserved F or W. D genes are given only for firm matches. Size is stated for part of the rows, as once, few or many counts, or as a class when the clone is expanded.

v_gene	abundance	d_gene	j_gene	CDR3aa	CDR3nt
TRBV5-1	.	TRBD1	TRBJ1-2	CASSLGALGGQVADYGYTF	TGCGCCAGCAGCTTGGGGGCGCTTGGGGGACAGGTCGCAGACTATGGCTACACCTTC
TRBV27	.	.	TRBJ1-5	CASSLLPGDQPQHF	TGTGCCAGCAGTTTACTTCCGGGGGATCAGCCCCAGCATTTT
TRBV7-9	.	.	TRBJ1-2	CASSLTTGSPSYGYTF	TGTGCCAGCAGCCTAACAACCGGGAGTCCAAGCTATGGCTACACCTTC
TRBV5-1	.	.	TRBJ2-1	CASSPTSKGQFF	TGCGCCAGCAGCCCGACTAGTAAAGGACAGTTCTTC
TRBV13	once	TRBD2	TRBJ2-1	CASSSLAAQFF	TGTGCCAGCAGCTCTCTAGCGGCGCAGTTCTTC
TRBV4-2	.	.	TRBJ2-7	CASSQGEIYEQYF	TGTGCCAGCAGCCAGGGGGAGATCTACGAGCAGTACTTC
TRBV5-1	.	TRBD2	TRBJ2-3	CASGGTSGRSDTQYF	TGCGCCAGCGGAGGGACTAGCGGGAGGTCAGATACGCAGTATTTT
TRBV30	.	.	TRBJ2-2	CAWTRTVNTGELFF	TGTGCCTGGACTCGGACGGTTAACACCGGGGAGCTGTTTTTT
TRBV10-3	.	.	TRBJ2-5	CAISEREGTQYF	TGTGCCATCAGTGAGCGAGAGGGGACCCAGTACTTC
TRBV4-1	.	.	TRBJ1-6	CASRRREENSPLHF	TGCGCCAGCAGAAGGAGGGAGGAAAATTCACCCCTCCACTTT
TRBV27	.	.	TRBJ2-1	CASSFATYNEQFF	TGTGCCAGCAGTTTTGCTACCTACAATGAGCAGTTCTTC
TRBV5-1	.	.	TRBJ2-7	CASSLLAGKYEQYF	TGCGCCAGCAGCTTGCTAGCCGGGAAATACGAGCAGTACTTC
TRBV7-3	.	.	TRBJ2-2	CASSLTPGELFF	TGTGCCAGCAGCTTAACCCCAGGGGAGCTGTTTTTT
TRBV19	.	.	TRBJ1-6	CASSIRAFGAQPSPLHF	TGTGCCAGTAGTATTCGGGCCTTCGGGGCACAGCCTTCACCCCTCCACTTT
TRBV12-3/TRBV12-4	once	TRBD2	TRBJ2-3	CASVVTSGTQYF	TGTGCCAGCGTCGTGACTAGCGGAACGCAGTATTTT
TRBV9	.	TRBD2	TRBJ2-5	CASSVTSGVMAETQYF	TGTGCCAGCAGCGTAACTAGCGGGGTCATGGCGGAGACCCAGTACTTC
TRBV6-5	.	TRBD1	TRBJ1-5	CASTDRGGNQPQHF	TGTGCCAGCACCGACAGGGGTGGCAATCAGCCCCAGCATTTT
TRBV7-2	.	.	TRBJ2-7	CASSRRDTIYEQYF	TGTGCCAGCAGCCGCCGGGACACAATCTACGAGCAGTACTTC
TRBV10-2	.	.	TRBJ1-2	CASTPGQQNYGYTF	TGCGCCAGCACCCCCGGACAGCAGAACTATGGCTACACCTTC
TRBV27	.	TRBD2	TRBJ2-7	CASSLSVTSGPYEQYF	TGTGCCAGCAGTTTATCTGTGACTAGCGGGCCTTACGAGCAGTACTTC
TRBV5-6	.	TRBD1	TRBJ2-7	CASSGWDSSYEQYF	TGTGCCAGCAGCGGGTGGGACAGCTCCTACGAGCAGTACTTC
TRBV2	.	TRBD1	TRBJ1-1	CASSDPTGEGTEAFF	TGTGCCAGCAGTGATCCGACAGGGGAGGGCACTGAAGCTTTCTTT
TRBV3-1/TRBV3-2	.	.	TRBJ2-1	CASSHVGVHNEQFF	TGTGCCAGCAGCCACGTGGGTGTCCACAATGAGCAGTTCTTC
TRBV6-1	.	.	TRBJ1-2	CASSEAAGPYGYTF	TGTGCCAGCAGTGAAGCGGCGGGACCTTATGGCTACACCTTC
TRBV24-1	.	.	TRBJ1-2	CATSDFEGVYTF	TGTGCCACCAGTGATTTCGAGGGAGTCTACACCTTC
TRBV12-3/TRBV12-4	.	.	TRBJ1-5	CATRRGQDQPQHF	TGTGCAACCCGCCGGGGGCAGGATCAGCCCCAGCATTTT
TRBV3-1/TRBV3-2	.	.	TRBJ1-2	CASSSLYGYTF	TGTGCCAGCAGCTCCCTGTATGGCTACACCTTC
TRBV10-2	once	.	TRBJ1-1	CASNEQGSTEAFF	TGCGCCAGCAATGAACAGGGTTCCACTGAAGCTTTCTTT
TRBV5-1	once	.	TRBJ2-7	CASSFGEEQYF	TGCGCCAGCAGCTTTGGAGAAGAGCAGTACTTC
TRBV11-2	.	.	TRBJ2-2	CASSKRTTDTGELFF	TGTGCCAGCAGCAAAAGGACGACGGATACCGGGGAGCTGTTTTTT
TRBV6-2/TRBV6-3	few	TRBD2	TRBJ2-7	CASSSGLAGLPYEQYF	TGTGCCAGCAGTTCCGGACTAGCGGGGCTTCCCTACGAGCAGTACTTC
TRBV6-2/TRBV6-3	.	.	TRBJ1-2	CASSYSGGLNGYTF	TGTGCCAGCAGTTACTCGGGGGGGCTGAATGGCTACACCTTC
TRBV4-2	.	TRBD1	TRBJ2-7	CASSQGQGVIYEQYF	TGTGCCAGCAGCCAGGGACAGGGGGTCATCTACGAGCAGTACTTC